Listed here are 8 T cell receptor beta chains from one sample, sequenced in a study of cytomegalovirus exposure and HLA in healthy donors. Primers included in the PCR were 60 Vbeta and 13 Jbeta primers. Profiled with immunoSEQ multiplex PCR; TCRdb holds only in-frame clones, not every one. Among some 87,000 clones listed, roughly 80% were seen once. The sample taken for sequencing was PBMCs. Receptors originate from a man in his fifties in good health and CMV-seropositive.

The J gene is TRBJ2-7, the V gene TRBV28, with no clear D. This CDR3 contains 13 residues. Germline CDR1 reads MDHEN; CDR2 reads SYDVKM. Trimming cost V 3 bases and J 2 bases, with 8 bases left between them. The CDR3 spells CASSFLITYEQYF. CDR3 nucleotides: TGTGCCAGCAGTTTTCTAATTACCTACGAGCAGTACTTC. Variable domain in full (rest from reference TRBV28 and TRBJ2-7): DVKVTQSSRYLVKRTGEKVFLECVQDMDHENMFWYRQDPGLGLRLIYFSYDVKMKEKGDIPEGYSVSREKKERFSLILESASTNQTSMYLCASSFLITYEQYFGPGTRLTVT.

The gene calls are TRBV4-1 and TRBJ1-2, with 9 nucleotides matching TRBD1. Germline V CDR1 and CDR2: MGHRA, YSYEKL. With V trimmed by 0 bases and J by 6 bases, 8 bases remained unmatched. This CDR3 is 16 amino acids long. The chain's CDR3 is CASSQDRFTGGDGYTF. As DNA, the CDR3 is TGCGCCAGCAGCCAAGATCGGTTCACAGGGGGCGATGGCTACACCTTC.

This chain joins TRBV5-8 and TRBJ1-5; the D is unclear. Trimming left V 0 bases short and J 0 bases short, with 16 bases between. Germline CDR1 reads SGHTS; CDR2 reads YDEGEE. The CDR3 sequence is 18 residues long. The CDR3 reads CASSLANHEDYSNQPQHF. In nucleotides, the CDR3 is TGTGCCAGCAGCTTGGCCAACCACGAGGACTATAGCAATCAGCCCCAGCATTTT. The full variable domain, completed using reference TRBV5-8 and TRBJ1-5, is EAGVTQSPTHLIKTRGQQATLRCSPISGHTSVYWYQQALGLGLQFLLWYDEGEERNRGNFPPRFSGRQFPNYSSELNVNALELEDSALYLCASSLANHEDYSNQPQHFGDGTRLSIL.

The CDR3 DNA reads TGCAGTCCCAGGTGTGATACTGAAGCTTTCTTT. Amino acids: CSPRCDTEAFF. This rearrangement joins TRBV20-1 to TRBJ1-1; D remains ambiguous. Trimming stripped 8 bases from V and 5 bases from J, with 12 bases between. The CDR3 runs to 11 residues. Per the germline V gene, CDR1 is DFQATT and CDR2 is SNEGSKA (reference sequence).

V gene TRBV6-1 combines with J gene TRBJ1-1; D is unresolved. CDR1 and CDR2 (germline): MNHNS, SASEGT. The CDR3 is 15 amino acids. Between the trimmed V and J ends, which lost 6 bases and 5 bases, there was a span of 19 bases. The DNA for the CDR3 is TGTGCCAGCAGGACCATGGTTGAGGGTTCGACTGAAGCTTTCTTT. Its translation is CASRTMVEGSTEAFF.

This sequence joins TRBV6-5 and TRBJ1-2; 7 bases are a match to TRBD1. The germline V gene encodes CDR1 MNHEY and CDR2 SVGAGI. CDR3 length: 14 amino acids. Germline trimming cut 6 bases from V and 3 bases from J; bases unmatched to any gene: 7. The CDR3 loop is CASRIEQGYYGYTF. Here the CDR3 DNA reads TGTGCCAGCAGGATAGAACAGGGGTACTATGGCTACACCTTC.

This clone was observed a handful of times. The J gene is TRBJ1-4, the V gene TRBV19, with D perhaps matching TRBD1 (6 bases). Per germline, CDR1 LNHDA and CDR2 SQIVND (reference sequence). V lost 6 bases to trimming and J lost 3 bases, with 11 bases between them. This CDR3 region has 14 residues. CDR3 DNA sequence: TGTGCCAGTAGGGTACAGGGCCCTAATGAAAAACTGTTTTTT. It translates to CASRVQGPNEKLFF.

V gene TRBV5-6 combines with J gene TRBJ2-2, with D possibly TRBD2 on 6 matching bases. The CDR3 extends over 14 amino acids. V lost 0 bases, J lost 9 bases, and 12 bases lay in between. The germline CDR1 and CDR2 sequences are SGHDT and YYEEEE. CDR3: CASSLGTTERELFF. The CDR3 DNA reads TGTGCCAGCAGCTTGGGGACTACCGAACGGGAGCTGTTTTTT. Filled out from reference TRBV5-6 and TRBJ2-2, the complete variable domain reads DAGVTQSPTHLIKTRGQQVTLRCSPKSGHDTVSWYQQALGQGPQFIFQYYEEEERQRGNFPDRFSGHQFPNYSSELNVNALLLGDSALYLCASSLGTTERELFFGEGSRLTVL.